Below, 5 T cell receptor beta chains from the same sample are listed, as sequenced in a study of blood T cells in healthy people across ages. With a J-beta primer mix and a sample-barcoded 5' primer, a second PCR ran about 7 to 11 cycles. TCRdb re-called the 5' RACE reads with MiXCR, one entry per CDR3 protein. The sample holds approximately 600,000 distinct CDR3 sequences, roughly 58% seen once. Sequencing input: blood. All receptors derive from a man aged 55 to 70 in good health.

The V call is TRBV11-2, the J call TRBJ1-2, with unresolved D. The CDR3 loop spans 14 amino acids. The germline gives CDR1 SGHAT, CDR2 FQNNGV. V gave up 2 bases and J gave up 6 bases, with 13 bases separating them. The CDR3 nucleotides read TGTGCCAGCAGCTTACGAGGTGGCGGAAATGGCTACACCTTC. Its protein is CASSLRGGGNGYTF.

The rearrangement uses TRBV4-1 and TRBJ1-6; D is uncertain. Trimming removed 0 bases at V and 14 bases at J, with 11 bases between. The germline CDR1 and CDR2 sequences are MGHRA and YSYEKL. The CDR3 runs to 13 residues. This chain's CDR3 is CASSQEGYWALHF. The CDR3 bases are TGCGCCAGCAGCCAAGAAGGCTATTGGGCCCTCCACTTT.

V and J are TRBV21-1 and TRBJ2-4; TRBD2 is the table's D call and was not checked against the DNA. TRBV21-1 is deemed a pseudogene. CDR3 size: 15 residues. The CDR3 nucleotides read TGTGCCAGCAGCAAAGGGGGCCCAGGGTTTTACATTCAGTACTTC. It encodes CASSKGGPGFYIQYF.

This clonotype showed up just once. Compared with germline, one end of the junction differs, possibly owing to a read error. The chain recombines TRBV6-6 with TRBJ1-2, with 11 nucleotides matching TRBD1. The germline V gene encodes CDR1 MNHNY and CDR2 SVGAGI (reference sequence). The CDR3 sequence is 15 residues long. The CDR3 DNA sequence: TGTGCCTGCAGTTACTGGACAGGGGGCATGGATGGCTACACCTTC. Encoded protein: CACSYWTGGMDGYTF.

The CDR3 DNA follows: TGTGCCAGCAGTAAGCCGGATCTAGCGGGGGTGTACTTC. As protein: CASSKPDLAGVYF. The chain employs TRBV6-1 and TRBJ2-5; TRBD2 agrees at 10 bases. The germline V gene has CDR1 MNHNS and CDR2 SASEGT. With 5 bases clipped from V and 13 bases from J, the junction kept 10 bases outside the gene matches. The CDR3 sequence is 13 residues long.